Listed here is a single T cell receptor beta chain. Its antigen is unidentified. This record comes from a study of brain T cells in children with intractable seizures. Study results and caveats: Viral specificity was inferred only from CDR3 similarity; HCMV serostatus was unknown. Each case's top public CDR3 resembled known HCMV, EBV or influenza A CDR3s. Pre- and post-surgery blood differed in depth, so pre-surgery absences may be undersampling.

The sequenced cases were selected for having the highest brain T cell transcript signatures. Pre-surgery treatment included at least one anti-epileptic drug. Generated by immunoSEQ multiplex PCR, the TCRdb table keeps only in-frame clones and is missing some. Here the sample spans thousands of clones, approximately 73% being singletons. This CDR3 has 15 amino acids. The germline gives CDR1 MNHEY, CDR2 SMNVEV (reference sequence). V lost 7 bases to trimming and J lost 0 bases, with 13 bases between them. The sequencing used resected brain tissue, collected at surgery. The V call is TRBV27, the J call TRBJ1-5, with D tentatively TRBD1 (5 bases). This TCR came from a boy in the first two years of life with tuberous sclerosis and intractable seizures. CDR3 in amino acids: CASKWSRASNQPQHF. In nucleotides, the CDR3 is TGTGCCAGCAAGTGGAGCAGGGCTAGCAATCAGCCCCAGCATTTT.